The 15 T cell receptor beta chains presented below share a single source sample, sequenced in a study of blood T cell repertoires in COVID-19. The table came from immunoSEQ multiplex PCR; TCRdb's copy has only in-frame clones and leaves some out. Here the sample spans 35,000 to 50,000 clones, nearly 90% being singletons. Sequencing used peripheral blood. The receptors shown here come from a man aged 55 to 70 with acute or convalescent COVID-19.

This clone was recorded only once. The genes are TRBV6-5 and TRBJ1-4, with 7 bases that match TRBD1. The germline V gene encodes CDR1 MNHEY and CDR2 SVGAGI. V shed 0 bases and J 8 bases; nucleotides not matched to a gene: 6. There are 15 residues in the CDR3. The CDR3 DNA follows: TGTGCCAGCAGTTACTCAGGGGGCATTAGCGAAAAACTGTTTTTT. Residues: CASSYSGGISEKLFF.

The chain couples TRBV13 to TRBJ1-1; no reliable D call. Deletions cut 5 bases from V and 0 bases from J, with 7 bases between. The CDR3 spans 13 residues. The germline V gene has CDR1 PRHDT and CDR2 FYEKMQ (reference sequence). The CDR3 spells CASSLRMNTEAFF. In nucleotides, the CDR3 is TGTGCCAGCAGCCTAAGAATGAACACTGAAGCTTTCTTT.

The chain recombines TRBV10-3 with TRBJ2-7; 12 bases map to TRBD2. CDR3 length equals 14 residues. Losses at the gene ends were 9 bases for V and 6 bases for J; bases not matched to a gene: 9. Germline loops: CDR1 ENHRY, CDR2 SYGVKD. CDR3 sequence reads: CAMGGGLAGTEQYF. Written as DNA, the CDR3 is TGTGCCATGGGGGGAGGACTAGCGGGGACCGAGCAGTACTTC.

In its sample, this clone was seen once. The genes are TRBV4-2 and TRBJ1-1, with D unresolved. The CDR3 spans 13 residues. Germline V gene data show CDR1 as LGHNA and CDR2 as YNFKEQ. The V end was cut by 0 bases, the J end by 4 bases, with 6 bases between. The CDR3 nucleotides are TGTGCCAGCAGCCAAGAACAGATCACTGAAGCTTTCTTT. It yields the protein CASSQEQITEAFF.

This clone has a handful of counts. This chain connects TRBV4-3 to TRBJ2-1; 7 bases align to TRBD2. CDR1 LGHNA and CDR2 YSLEER come from the germline V gene. Losses at the gene ends were 2 bases for V and 6 bases for J; bases not matched to a gene: 7. CDR3 length: 15 residues. This chain's CDR3 is CASSQIAAGTNEQFF. The CDR3 DNA sequence: TGCGCCAGCAGCCAAATTGCAGCGGGGACCAATGAGCAGTTCTTC.

This clone was detected once. The CDR3 DNA follows: TGTGCCAGCAGTCCCGGACGGGAAGGCAATCAGCCCCAGCATTTT. It codes for CASSPGREGNQPQHF. V gene TRBV6-5 combines with J gene TRBJ1-5; D gene uncertain. The CDR3 has 15 amino acids. V was pared by 5 bases and J by 2 bases, with 13 bases between. CDR1 and CDR2 from the germline V gene are MNHEY and SVGAGI.

The rearrangement joins TRBV18 to TRBJ2-3, with D hard to call. Trimming removed 2 bases at V and 2 bases at J, with 8 bases between. Germline CDR1 is KGHSH and CDR2 is LQKENI. The CDR3 has 14 amino acids. The CDR3 region is CASSPTSATDTQYF. The CDR3 region has the DNA TGTGCCAGCTCACCAACGAGCGCCACAGATACGCAGTATTTT.

The chain joins TRBV18 to TRBJ2-7, with a possible D match to TRBD1 (6 bases). V lost 1 base and J 5 bases, leaving 12 bases between the germline ends. Germline assignment: CDR1 KGHSH and CDR2 LQKENI. The CDR3 covers 14 residues. The CDR3 loop reads CASSPQGQGNEQYF. DNA for the CDR3: TGTGCCAGCTCACCACAAGGTCAGGGGAACGAGCAGTACTTC.

The CDR3 DNA is TGTGCCAGCACCTCGGGTCGGAATAATTCACCCCTCCACTTT. It yields the protein CASTSGRNNSPLHF. V gene TRBV6-5 combines with J gene TRBJ1-6; D is unresolved. The CDR3 runs to 14 residues. Trimming pared 7 bases from V and 5 bases from J, leaving 12 bases between. The germline gives CDR1 MNHEY, CDR2 SVGAGI.

This sequence joins TRBV10-3 and TRBJ1-5, with 7 bases fitting TRBD1. With 3 bases clipped from V and 6 bases from J, the junction kept 8 bases outside the gene matches. Germline V lookup: CDR1 ENHRY, CDR2 SYGVKD. CDR3 length: 15 amino acids. The CDR3 sequence is CAISDPTGSIQPQHF. The CDR3 region has the DNA TGTGCCATCAGTGACCCGACAGGGTCGATTCAGCCCCAGCATTTT.

The chain combines TRBV5-4 with TRBJ1-1; D ambiguous. V lost 3 bases and J lost 1, with 13 bases in between. Looked up from germline, CDR1 is SGHNT and CDR2 is YYREEE (reference sequence). There are 15 residues in the CDR3. In DNA, the CDR3 is TGTGCCAGCAGCTCAGTCGGGGTTGGGAACACTGAAGCTTTCTTT. It specifies CASSSVGVGNTEAFF.

This chain links TRBV7-2 with TRBJ2-5; D gene uncertain. This CDR3 contains 13 residues. Per germline, CDR1 SGHTA and CDR2 FQGNSA. Trimming pared 5 bases from V and 5 bases from J, leaving 12 bases between. The CDR3 DNA reads TGTGCCAGCAGCCGTTCCAGGTCGGAGACCCAGTACTTC. Protein sequence: CASSRSRSETQYF.

The chain couples TRBV15 to TRBJ1-2; TRBD1 agrees at 8 bases. With V trimmed by 4 bases and J by 8 bases, 9 bases remained unmatched. From germline, CDR1 is LNHNV and CDR2 YYDKDF (reference sequence). The CDR3 has 14 residues. The CDR3 loop reads CATSIKTGARGYTF. The CDR3 DNA follows: TGTGCCACCAGCATCAAGACAGGGGCAAGAGGCTACACCTTC.

J is TRBJ1-2 and V is TRBV6-5; maybe TRBD1 (5 bases). The CDR3 has 13 residues. Germline V gene lookup returns CDR1 MNHEY and CDR2 SVGAGI. V shed 9 bases and J shed 2 bases, with 13 bases lying between them. Written as DNA, the CDR3 is TGTGCCAGTTCGACAGTAATCAACTATGGCTACACCTTC. Translation gives CASSTVINYGYTF.

The chain couples TRBV11-2 to TRBJ1-1; D remains ambiguous. The CDR3 runs 16 residues. From germline, CDR1 is SGHAT and CDR2 FQNNGV. V shed 4 bases and J shed 0 bases, with 15 bases lying between them. CDR3 amino acids: CASSWESVALNTEAFF. The CDR3 nucleotides read TGTGCCAGCAGCTGGGAGTCAGTGGCTTTGAACACTGAAGCTTTCTTT.